This is a list of T cell receptor beta chains from one sample in a study of blood T cell repertoires in COVID-19. The protocol was immunoSEQ multiplex PCR, while the TCRdb copy is restricted to in-frame clones and leaves out a portion. This sample has around 27,000 clones, with 75% to 90% found just once. Sequences were obtained from peripheral blood. Receptors originate from a man aged 60 to 75 with acute or convalescent COVID-19. The CDR3 runs from the conserved cysteine through the conserved F or W. A D gene is named only where the DNA matches it firmly. Rows give clone size only sometimes, using once, few, many, or a class for an expanded clone.

d_gene	j_gene	abundance	v_gene	CDR3nt	CDR3aa
TRBD1	TRBJ1-2	.	TRBV6-5	TGTGCCAGCAGTTACCCACAGGGGAATGGCTACACCTTC	CASSYPQGNGYTF
TRBD1	TRBJ2-7	.	TRBV4-2	TGTGCCAGCAGTCTCGGACAGGGTGTCTACGAGCAGTACTTC	CASSLGQGVYEQYF
TRBD1	TRBJ1-6	.	TRBV11-2	TGTGCCAGCAGCTTGCGACAGGGGGTTAATTCACCCCTCCACTTT	CASSLRQGVNSPLHF
TRBD1	TRBJ1-5	.	TRBV2	TGTGCCAGCCGACCACAGGGGATCCATCAGCCCCAGCATTTT	CASRPQGIHQPQHF
.	TRBJ1-5	.	TRBV28	TGTGCCAGCACCCCTGGGGGCAGAGGGGGCAATCAGCCCCAGCATTTT	CASTPGGRGGNQPQHF
TRBD1	TRBJ1-1	.	TRBV7-9	TGTGCCAGCAGCTTTGGGACAGCTAACATGAACACTGAAGCTTTCTTT	CASSFGTANMNTEAFF
.	TRBJ2-3	.	TRBV19	TGTGCCAGTCGTCAAGGCAGGGGCACAGATACGCAGTATTTT	CASRQGRGTDTQYF
TRBD2	TRBJ2-1	.	TRBV6-6	TGTGCCAGCAGTGGGGTTGCGACTAGCGGGAACAATGAGCAGTTCTTC	CASSGVATSGNNEQFF
TRBD1	TRBJ1-6	few	TRBV6-5	TGTGCCAGCAGTCCCGGACAGGAGGGCAATTCACCCCTCCACTTT	CASSPGQEGNSPLHF
.	TRBJ2-2	once	TRBV11-2	TGTGCCAGCAGCTTAGTACGGACCGGGGAGCTGTTTTTT	CASSLVRTGELFF
TRBD1	TRBJ1-3	.	TRBV9	TGTGCCAGCAGGGAACAGGGGGACGGTTCTGGAAACACCATATATTTT	CASREQGDGSGNTIYF
.	TRBJ2-1	.	TRBV24-1	TGTGCCACCAGTGATTCAGACCAGGTTAATGAGCAGTTCTTC	CATSDSDQVNEQFF
.	TRBJ1-3	.	TRBV6-5	TGTGCCAGCAGACCCGACAGGTACTCTGGAAACACCATATATTTT	CASRPDRYSGNTIYF
.	TRBJ2-7	.	TRBV4-2	TGTGCCAGCAGCCCGAAGACAGGTGACTACGAGCAGTACTTC	CASSPKTGDYEQYF
TRBD1	TRBJ1-5	few	TRBV19	TGTGCCAGTAGTATAAAGACAGGGGGCGCAGGCAATCAGCCCCAGCATTTT	CASSIKTGGAGNQPQHF
.	TRBJ1-6	.	TRBV2	TGTGCCAGCAGGGGTAGCATCTATAATTCACCCCTCCACTTT	CASRGSIYNSPLHF
TRBD1	TRBJ2-2	.	TRBV13	TGTGCCAGCAGCACCGACAGGGGAAACACCGGGGAGCTGTTTTTT	CASSTDRGNTGELFF
TRBD1	TRBJ1-1	.	TRBV2	TGTGCCAGCAGGCCCCCTGGGACAGGGGAAACTGAAGCTTTCTTT	CASRPPGTGETEAFF
TRBD1	TRBJ1-1	.	TRBV18	TGTGCCAGCTCACCGGGACAGGGTACGTTTAACACTGAAGCTTTCTTT	CASSPGQGTFNTEAFF
TRBD1	TRBJ1-1	.	TRBV2	TGTGCCAGCAGTACCACAGGGACAGGGGAGGCTTTCTTT	CASSTTGTGEAFF
.	TRBJ1-5	.	TRBV10-2	TGCGCCAGCAGTGAAGAACATTACAATCAGCCCCAGCATTTT	CASSEEHYNQPQHF
.	TRBJ2-5	.	TRBV5-6	TGTGCCAGCAGCTCAGGGGTTGGGCGAGAGACCCAGTACTTC	CASSSGVGRETQYF
TRBD1	TRBJ1-3	.	TRBV7-9	TGTGCCAGCAGCTCGGGACAGGGGAACACCATATATTTT	CASSSGQGNTIYF
TRBD2	TRBJ2-2	.	TRBV24-1	TGTGCCTCGGGGGGGCCGAACACCGGGGAGCTGTTTTTT	CASGGPNTGELFF
TRBD2	TRBJ2-1	.	TRBV7-6	TGTGCCAGCAGTCCTGGACCCGGGACTAGCGACTATGAGCAGTTCTTC	CASSPGPGTSDYEQFF
.	TRBJ1-1	.	TRBV14	TGTGCCAGCAGCCAAGGGTGGGAGGGGAACCCTATGAACACTGAAGCTTTCTTT	CASSQGWEGNPMNTEAFF
.	TRBJ1-1	.	TRBV6-5	TGTGCCAGCCCGTCTGTCGAGAGGGAACTGGGAGCTTTCTTT	CASPSVERELGAFF
TRBD1	TRBJ2-7	.	TRBV7-8	TGTGCCAGCAGCTTGTCCGGGACAGGCGGCGAGCAGTACTTC	CASSLSGTGGEQYF
.	TRBJ1-5	.	TRBV19	TGTGCCAGTAGTGATTACAGGGGCAATCAGCCCCAGCATTTT	CASSDYRGNQPQHF
.	TRBJ1-4	.	TRBV10-3	TGTGCCATCAGTGACGGGGGGGGTAGTGAAAAACTGTTTTTT	CAISDGGGSEKLFF
.	TRBJ1-2	.	TRBV5-6	TGTGCCAGCAGCTCGACTGCCTCGAGTAGCTACACCTTC	CASSSTASSSYTF
TRBD1	TRBJ1-6	.	TRBV28	TGTGCCAGCAGTCTACCCAGACAGGGAATTTCACCCCTCCACTTT	CASSLPRQGISPLHF
.	TRBJ2-5	.	TRBV15	TGTGCCACCAGCAGATTGGGGGCAGCCGAAGAGACCCAGTACTTC	CATSRLGAAEETQYF